This passage covers 30 T cell receptor beta chains from one sample sequenced in a study of CD8 T cells in ankylosing spondylitis (dated by TCRdb to 2015 to 2018). Their antigens are not known. The library was generated by 5' RACE. Sequenced using an Illumina HiSeq 2500. TCRdb redid the processing of the public reads, applying fastp at Q25 and MiXCR, and retained in-frame beta chains. Identical CDR3 protein sequences are pooled into one entry, listed with their most common genes and DNA. The sample table shows about 800,000 distinct CDR3 sequences, and approximately 12% are seen once. The ten biggest clones cover under 0.6% of the sample. Overall study results and their limits: A TCR beta motif of seven or eight highly homologous amino acid variants appeared characteristic of blood from ankylosing spondylitis patients.

The sequenced sample consisted of blood, either unsorted or a sorted T cell fraction (not recorded which). These receptors came from a male donor with ankylosing spondylitis.

This clonotype was detected a few times. This chain joins TRBV7-9 and TRBJ2-1; 14 bases align to TRBD2. This CDR3 is 15 amino acids long. Trimming removed 6 bases from V and 7 bases from J; junction bases left unmatched: 5. The germline gives CDR1 SEHNR, CDR2 FQNEAQ (reference sequence). Here the CDR3 DNA reads TGTGCCAGCAGGAAGGGACTAGCGGGAGTAAATGAGCAGTTCTTC. As protein: CASRKGLAGVNEQFF.

This clonotype occurred many times. This chain uses TRBV7-2 with TRBJ1-2; D perhaps matches TRBD1 (5 bases). The CDR3 is 14 amino acids. The germline gives CDR1 SGHTA, CDR2 FQGNSA. The V and J ends lost 3 bases and 1 base respectively, with 9 bases between them. The CDR3 bases are TGTGCCAGCAGCTTCGACAGAATTAACTATGGCTACACCTTC. Translated: CASSFDRINYGYTF. Full variable domain (remainder filled in from reference TRBV7-2 and TRBJ1-2): GAGVSQSPSNKVTEKGKDVELRCDPISGHTALYWYRQSLGQGLEFLIYFQGNSAPDKSGLPSDRFSAERTGGSVSTLTIQRTQQEDSAVYLCASSFDRINYGYTFGSGTRLTVV.

This clonotype turned up a few times. The genes are TRBV20-1 and TRBJ2-5, with 10 nucleotides matching TRBD1. Germline CDR1 and CDR2: DFQATT and SNEGSKA (reference sequence). Unmatched junction bases numbered 8, after V lost 6 bases and J lost 1 base. CDR3 length: 15 residues. DNA of the CDR3: TGCAGTGCGGCCGGACAGGGGGGTTTCCAAGAGACCCAGTACTTC. This gives the protein CSAAGQGGFQETQYF.

The rearrangement joins TRBV10-3 to TRBJ1-3; tentatively, D is TRBD1 (6 bases). The CDR3 has 15 amino acids. Germline assignment: CDR1 ENHRY and CDR2 SYGVKD. The V end was cut by 3 bases, the J end by 2 bases, with 11 bases between. The CDR3 DNA reads as TGTGCCATCAGTGACTTTACAGGGACTGGAAACACCATATATTTT. It codes for CAISDFTGTGNTIYF.

This clonotype appeared a few times. The V and J genes are TRBV6-1 and TRBJ2-5, with 8 bases identical to TRBD1. CDR1 is MNHNS and CDR2 is SASEGT in the germline V gene. The junction had 9 bases not matched to a gene; V was cut back by 7 bases and J by 2 bases. The CDR3 has 15 amino acids. The CDR3 sequence: CASTFRDRRQETQYF. Written as DNA, the CDR3 is TGTGCCAGCACCTTCCGGGACAGGAGACAAGAGACCCAGTACTTC.

This clonotype appeared many times. V is TRBV6-5 and J is TRBJ2-7; weak D call: TRBD2 (6 bases). Germline lookup yields CDR1 MNHEY and CDR2 SVGAGI. This CDR3 is built from 15 residues. The V end was cut by 2 bases, the J end by 5 bases, with 16 bases between. The CDR3 reads CASSYGGSIRNEQYF. The CDR3, as DNA: TGTGCCAGCAGTTACGGAGGGAGTATACGCAACGAGCAGTACTTC.

DNA of the CDR3: TGCAGCGTTGAAGGGGGGACCCTAGCCAAAAACATTCAGTACTTC. Its protein product is CSVEGGTLAKNIQYF. The chain is built from TRBV29-1 and TRBJ2-4; TRBD1 or TRBD2 may be the D gene (5 bases each). Trimming shortened V by 1 base and J by 0 bases, and 10 bases separated the two germline ends. From germline, CDR1 is SQVTM and CDR2 ANQGSEA. This CDR3 is 15 amino acids long.

The chain employs TRBV20-1 and TRBJ1-4; D might be TRBD1 (6 bases). Germline CDR1 reads DFQATT; CDR2 reads SNEGSKA (reference sequence). V shed 3 bases and J shed 7 bases, with 24 bases lying between them. This CDR3 contains 17 residues. Here the CDR3 DNA reads TGCAGTGCTAGCAAGGGAGGGGGACACAACTTGGGTGAAAAACTGTTTTTT. Its translation: CSASKGGGHNLGEKLFF.

This clonotype was recorded a few times. The J gene is TRBJ2-1, the V gene TRBV9; D is uncertain. The CDR3 spans 13 residues. Looked up from germline, CDR1 is SGDLS and CDR2 is YYNGEE. V lost 0 bases and J lost 10, with 11 bases in between. The CDR3 loop is CASSVENFSEQFF. CDR3 coding DNA: TGTGCCAGCAGCGTAGAGAACTTTTCCGAGCAGTTCTTC.

This clonotype was recorded a few times. The chain couples TRBV20-1 to TRBJ2-2, with D possibly TRBD1 on 5 matching bases. CDR3 length: 16 residues. CDR1 is DFQATT and CDR2 is SNEGSKA in the germline V gene (reference sequence). The V and J ends lost 0 bases and 2 bases respectively, with 13 bases between them. The CDR3 nucleotides are TGCAGTGCTAGAGATACGCGCCAGGGAAACACCGGGGAGCTGTTTTTT. This encodes CSARDTRQGNTGELFF.

Comments on this clonotype: Germline and junction disagree at one end, which may indicate a read error. The chain combines TRBV20-1 with TRBJ1-1; D may be TRBD1 (6 bases). The CDR3 consists of 14 residues. Germline loops: CDR1 DFQATT, CDR2 SNEGSKA (reference sequence). The DNA for the CDR3 is TGCAGTTCTAGTAGGACAGTCATGAACACTGAAGCTTTCTTT. Encoded protein: CSSSRTVMNTEAFF.

The CDR3 sequence is CASSQDLGSVEAFF. The CDR3 DNA follows: TGTGCCAGCAGCCAAGATTTGGGGTCGGTTGAGGCTTTCTTT. J is TRBJ1-1 and V is TRBV3-1; D is undetermined. CDR1 and CDR2 (germline): LGHDT, YNNKEL (reference sequence). V was cut by 0 bases and J by 11 bases, with 16 bases left in between. The CDR3 has 14 amino acids.

This clonotype showed up many times. The rearrangement uses TRBV5-1 and TRBJ1-1; D may be TRBD1 (6 bases). CDR3 length: 14 residues. The germline gives CDR1 SGHRS, CDR2 YFSETQ. Trimming pared 3 bases from V and 3 bases from J, leaving 12 bases between. CDR3 amino acids: CASSYTRGDTEAFF. The CDR3 nucleotides are TGCGCCAGCAGCTATACCAGGGGCGACACTGAAGCTTTCTTT.

J is TRBJ2-7 and V is TRBV20-1; D perhaps matches TRBD2 (5 bases). The CDR3 length is 12 residues. Germline CDR1 DFQATT, CDR2 SNEGSKA (reference sequence). The V end was cut by 1 base, the J end by 7 bases, with 11 bases between. CDR3 DNA: TGCAGTGCTAGAGCTCCGGGGTGGGAGCAGTACTTC. Translation: CSARAPGWEQYF.

The rearrangement joins TRBV20-1 to TRBJ2-7, with D perhaps TRBD2 (5 bases). The CDR3 sequence is 12 residues long. Germline CDR1 and CDR2: DFQATT and SNEGSKA (reference sequence). Trimming removed 6 bases from V and 1 base from J, with 10 bases in between. The CDR3 DNA follows: TGCAGTGCCAGGAGGTGGTCCTACGAGCAGTACTTC. It translates to CSARRWSYEQYF.

This chain connects TRBV28 to TRBJ2-7; TRBD2 matches 14 bases. The J segment lost 7 bases and the V segment lost 7 bases, leaving 18 bases of the junction unmatched. The CDR3 is 18 residues long. Per the germline V gene, CDR1 is MDHEN and CDR2 is SYDVKM. The CDR3: CASTPLWPGTSGSAEQYF. In nucleotides, the CDR3 is TGTGCCAGCACCCCTCTGTGGCCTGGGACTAGCGGGAGCGCTGAGCAGTACTTC.

This chain links TRBV6-5 with TRBJ1-2; 11 bases are a match to TRBD1. V lost 0 bases, J lost 5 bases, and 5 bases stayed unmatched. CDR1 and CDR2 (germline): MNHEY, SVGAGI. The CDR3 loop spans 16 amino acids. CDR3 DNA sequence: TGTGCCAGCAGTTACTCGCGGGACAGGGGGGTTTATGGCTACACCTTC. Amino acids: CASSYSRDRGVYGYTF.

This sequence joins TRBV6-5 and TRBJ2-1, with 10 bases identical to TRBD2. The CDR3 length is 19 residues. Trimming at V came to 2 bases and at J to 9 bases, leaving 19 bases not matched to a gene. Germline CDR1 and CDR2: MNHEY and SVGAGI. DNA of the CDR3: TGTGCCAGCAGTTACCCCGGGGCTAGCGGGAGAGGTATCCATGGTGAGCAGTTCTTC. This encodes CASSYPGASGRGIHGEQFF.

The V gene is TRBV20-1, the J gene TRBJ1-2; D not certain. Looked up from germline, CDR1 is DFQATT and CDR2 is SNEGSKA (reference sequence). This CDR3 has 14 amino acids. The V end lost 4 bases, the J end lost 0 bases, and 12 bases lay between the germline ends. In DNA form, the CDR3 reads TGCAGTGCTATCAGGCAGCTAGCTAACTATGGCTACACCTTC. Its translation is CSAIRQLANYGYTF.

The V and J genes are TRBV3-1 and TRBJ1-3; D gene ambiguous. V dropped 0 bases and J dropped 1 base, with 4 bases sitting between them. There are 14 residues in the CDR3. The germline V gene encodes CDR1 LGHDT and CDR2 YNNKEL (reference sequence). The CDR3 region has the DNA TGTGCCAGCAGCCAAGACCAGTCTGGAAACACCATATATTTT. It translates to CASSQDQSGNTIYF.

This sequence joins TRBV5-1 and TRBJ1-1; 8 positions agree with TRBD1. J was trimmed by 3 bases and V by 3 bases; bases with no gene match: 7. The CDR3 runs to 15 residues. In germline, CDR1 is SGHRS, CDR2 YFSETQ. DNA for the CDR3: TGCGCCAGCAGCTCATACAGGGGGAGGGACACTGAAGCTTTCTTT. Protein: CASSSYRGRDTEAFF.

The V gene is TRBV5-6, the J gene TRBJ1-5; 8 positions agree with TRBD1. V was clipped by 3 bases and J by 4 bases; unmatched bases: 6. Germline-derived CDR1 and CDR2 are SGHDT and YYEEEE. The CDR3 loop spans 15 amino acids. The CDR3 sequence: CASSSLRTGNQPQHF. CDR3 bases: TGTGCCAGCAGCTCGTTGCGGACAGGGAATCAGCCCCAGCATTTT.

The rearrangement uses TRBV5-1 and TRBJ1-2; 9 bases fit TRBD1. The CDR3 covers 16 residues. CDR1 and CDR2 (germline): SGHRS, YFSETQ. Trimming cost V 3 bases and J 8 bases; bases outside gene matches: 14. This CDR3 is CASSSDPQGASRGYTF. The DNA of the CDR3 is TGCGCCAGCAGCTCGGATCCACAGGGGGCATCTAGGGGCTACACCTTC.

The chain couples TRBV7-2 to TRBJ2-2; D gene ambiguous. V was cut by 0 bases and J by 3 bases, with 8 bases left in between. The CDR3 contains 15 residues. Germline V gene data show CDR1 as SGHTA and CDR2 as FQGNSA. DNA of the CDR3: TGTGCCAGCAGCTTAGCAGGGTTGGACACCGGGGAGCTGTTTTTT. It translates to CASSLAGLDTGELFF.

The table lists this clonotype with a few counts. The chain recombines TRBV4-1 with TRBJ2-7, with TRBD1 identical over 10 bases. Trimming cost V 1 base and J 7 bases; bases outside gene matches: 4. The CDR3 loop spans 14 amino acids. CDR1 and CDR2 from the germline V gene are MGHRA and YSYEKL. The CDR3 DNA reads TGCGCCAGCAGCCAAGGGACAGGGGGTCGGGAGCAGTACTTC. Translated: CASSQGTGGREQYF.

This clonotype has only a few counts. The chain joins TRBV20-1 to TRBJ2-7; D possibly matches TRBD1 or TRBD2 (5 bases each). The CDR3 has 14 residues. Per the germline V gene, CDR1 is DFQATT and CDR2 is SNEGSKA (reference sequence). Trimming left V 1 base short and J 4 bases short, with 14 bases between. CDR3 region: CSARAPRDLYEQYF. The DNA of the CDR3 is TGCAGTGCTAGAGCCCCTAGGGACCTTTACGAGCAGTACTTC.

This clonotype was seen many times. The chain combines TRBV7-2 with TRBJ1-2; D gene unclear. Germline CDR1 reads SGHTA; CDR2 reads FQGNSA. CDR3 length: 12 amino acids. Trimming left V 3 bases short and J 3 bases short, with 5 bases between. DNA of the CDR3: TGTGCCAGCAGCTTGGTAGACTATGGCTACACCTTC. It encodes CASSLVDYGYTF.

This sequence joins TRBV7-8 and TRBJ2-1; D is undetermined. V shed 1 base and J shed 6 bases, with 13 bases lying between them. The CDR3 contains 15 residues. The germline V gene encodes CDR1 SGHVS and CDR2 FQNEAQ. In nucleotides, the CDR3 is TGTGCCAGCAGCTTAGGGAGATTGAGAGCCAATGAGCAGTTCTTC. Protein: CASSLGRLRANEQFF.

The sample holds a few counts of this clonotype. The chain carries TRBV24-1 and TRBJ1-5; TRBD1 matches at 7 bases. V lost 7 bases and J lost 5; bases outside the gene matches: 7. CDR3 length: 14 residues. Germline V lookup: CDR1 KGHDR, CDR2 SFDVKD. The CDR3 here is CATSDGTVHQPQHF. CDR3 bases: TGTGCCACCAGCGACGGGACAGTGCATCAGCCCCAGCATTTT.

The chain links TRBV4-1 to TRBJ2-1; TRBD2 matches 8 bases. V was clipped by 0 bases and J by 4 bases; unmatched bases: 5. The CDR3 loop spans 16 amino acids. Per the germline V gene, CDR1 is MGHRA and CDR2 is YSYEKL. CDR3 in amino acids: CASSQDGRAVYNEQFF. CDR3 DNA sequence: TGCGCCAGCAGCCAAGACGGGAGGGCCGTTTACAATGAGCAGTTCTTC.